The 16 T cell receptor beta chains presented below share a single source sample, sequenced in a study of Graves' ophthalmopathy and Graves' hyperthyroidism. For repertoire sequencing, the TCR beta CDR3 regions were amplified from RNA transcripts. The workflow started with a first-round RT-PCR run with HTBI primers and then moved on to a second-round multiplex PCR. TCRdb re-analysed the multiplex PCR reads in MiXCR, keeping a single row per CDR3 protein. The sample shows 580,000 or so distinct CDR3 sequences, less than 45% of them seen only once. Sequencing input: peripheral blood or thyroid tissue (not recorded which). Receptors were obtained from an adult man with Graves' hyperthyroidism.

V and J are TRBV29-1 and TRBJ1-2, with D possibly TRBD1 on 5 matching bases. Trimming left V 1 base short and J 8 bases short, with 11 bases between. The CDR3 loop spans 12 amino acids. CDR1 and CDR2 from the germline V gene are SQVTM and ANQGSEA. CDR3 sequence reads: CSVEGGGWGYTF. For the CDR3, the DNA is TGCAGCGTTGAAGGGGGCGGCTGGGGCTACACCTTC.

This chain links TRBV7-8 with TRBJ2-3; the match to TRBD1 covers 11 bases. CDR3 length: 16 amino acids. Looked up from germline, CDR1 is SGHVS and CDR2 is FQNEAQ. V lost 7 bases, J lost 4 bases, and 10 bases stayed unmatched. CDR3 in amino acids: CASKPDRGRRADTQYF. The CDR3 nucleotides read TGTGCCAGCAAACCGGACAGGGGGCGCAGAGCAGATACGCAGTATTTT.

The rearrangement joins TRBV10-3 to TRBJ1-5; D gene unclear. The CDR3 has 13 residues. The germline V gene encodes CDR1 ENHRY and CDR2 SYGVKD. Deletions cut 3 bases from V and 0 bases from J, with 3 bases between. This CDR3 is CAISDASNQPQHF. Written as DNA, the CDR3 is TGTGCCATCAGTGACGCTAGCAATCAGCCCCAGCATTTT.

The chain carries TRBV7-9 and TRBJ1-2, with D possibly matching TRBD1 (6 bases). V lost 5 bases, J lost 0 bases, and 19 bases lay in between. Germline V lookup: CDR1 SEHNR, CDR2 FQNEAQ (reference sequence). This CDR3 is built from 17 residues. CDR3 in amino acids: CASSRDSGTNSNYGYTF. The CDR3, as DNA: TGTGCCAGCAGCAGAGACTCCGGGACAAATTCTAACTATGGCTACACCTTC. The variable domain in full, with the rest retrieved from reference TRBV7-9 and TRBJ1-2, is DTGVSQNPRHKITKRGQNVTFRCDPISEHNRLYWYRQTLGQGPEFLTYFQNEAQLEKSRLLSDRFSAERPKGSFSTLEIQRTEQGDSAMYLCASSRDSGTNSNYGYTFGSGTRLTVV.

This clonotype has only a few counts. This chain uses TRBV4-2 with TRBJ1-5; 7 bases line up with TRBD1. The length of the CDR3 is 17 residues. CDR1 and CDR2 (germline): LGHNA, YNFKEQ. The junction had 8 bases not matched to a gene; V was cut back by 0 bases and J by 3 bases. The DNA of the CDR3 is TGTGCCAGCAGCCAAGATGGGCAGGGGGATTACAATCAGCCCCAGCATTTT. It is translated as CASSQDGQGDYNQPQHF.

The chain uses TRBV7-2 and TRBJ2-7; possibly TRBD2 for D (5 bases). With the DNA end fitting TRBJ2-1 better, the J assignment may be wrong. There are 13 residues in the CDR3. Germline CDR1 SGHTA, CDR2 FQGNSA. The CDR3 DNA is TGTGCCAGCAGTTATGAGGGATACAATGAGCAGTTCTTC. Its translation is CASSYEGYNEQFF.

J is TRBJ2-7 and V is TRBV10-2, with 10 bases that match TRBD2. The ends lost 0 bases at V and 1 base at J; junction bases unmatched: 6. The CDR3 is 17 amino acids. The germline gives CDR1 WSHSY, CDR2 SAAADI. CDR3 DNA sequence: TGCGCCAGCAGTGAGTCGTTTGGACTAGCGGATTCCTACGAGCAGTACTTC. Translation gives CASSESFGLADSYEQYF.

The chain has TRBV10-2 and TRBJ2-7; D tentatively fits TRBD1 or TRBD2 (5 bases each). V was pared by 8 bases and J by 2 bases, with 10 bases between. In germline, CDR1 is WSHSY, CDR2 SAAADI. The CDR3 length is 12 residues. Here the CDR3 reads CASGAGAYEQYF. The CDR3 nucleotides read TGCGCCAGCGGGGCCGGGGCCTACGAGCAGTACTTC.

This clonotype was seen only a few times. This chain uses TRBV19 with TRBJ2-6; no clear D gene. From germline, CDR1 is LNHDA and CDR2 SQIVND (reference sequence). V lost 3 bases and J 0 bases, leaving 15 bases between the germline ends. The CDR3 consists of 18 residues. CDR3 sequence: CASSIDRPMSSGANVLTF. For the CDR3, the DNA is TGTGCCAGTAGTATCGATCGCCCCATGAGCTCTGGGGCCAACGTCCTGACTTTC.

Of note for this clonotype: One junction end disagrees with the germline gene, perhaps due to a read error. The chain recombines TRBV10-3 with TRBJ1-1; D unclear. The germline CDR1 and CDR2 sequences are ENHRY and SYGVKD. This CDR3 spans 14 amino acids. DNA of the CDR3: TGTGCCAGCAGTTTCGGGTACTACGGCACTGAAGCTTTCTTT. Protein product: CASSFGYYGTEAFF.

This sequence joins TRBV20-1 and TRBJ2-5; D call uncertain. This CDR3 is built from 12 residues. V lost 4 bases and J 5 bases, leaving 11 bases between the germline ends. CDR1 and CDR2 (germline): DFQATT, SNEGSKA (reference sequence). In nucleotides, the CDR3 is TGCAGTGCTATAAAGGACGGGGAGACCCAGTACTTC. Residues: CSAIKDGETQYF.

This clonotype was counted many times. CDR3 coding DNA: TGCAGCGCACCCACAGGGACCACCGGGGAGCTGTTTTTT. Protein sequence: CSAPTGTTGELFF. V usage is TRBV29-1 and J usage is TRBJ2-2; D is perhaps TRBD1 (6 bases). Germline V gives CDR1 SQVTM, CDR2 ANQGSEA. The CDR3 is 13 amino acids. V was pared by 7 bases and J by 4 bases, with 13 bases between.

This clonotype was seen ten or more times. The chain recombines TRBV2 with TRBJ1-2; D is possibly TRBD1 (6 bases). CDR3 length: 14 amino acids. The germline V gene has CDR1 SNHLY and CDR2 FYNNEI. The ends were cut back, 4 bases at V and 2 bases at J, with 11 bases in the middle. DNA for the CDR3: TGTGCCAGCAGTGCGTCAGGGGCAAACTATGGCTACACCTTC. This encodes CASSASGANYGYTF.

This clonotype was found many times. The chain couples TRBV13 to TRBJ2-7; D call uncertain. Trimming stripped 4 bases from V and 0 bases from J, with 13 bases between. This CDR3 region has 15 residues. Germline CDR1 PRHDT, CDR2 FYEKMQ (reference sequence). The CDR3 bases are TGTGCCAGCAGCTCCCGGTGGGGATACTCCTACGAGCAGTACTTC. Its protein is CASSSRWGYSYEQYF.

The chain employs TRBV20-1 and TRBJ1-4; weak D call: TRBD1 (5 bases). CDR3 length: 13 amino acids. Germline CDR1 and CDR2: DFQATT and SNEGSKA (reference sequence). V lost 3 bases to trimming and J lost 6 bases, with 11 bases between them. The CDR3 nucleotides are TGCAGTGCTAGCGAGGGGAGGGATGAAAAACTGTTTTTT. It is translated as CSASEGRDEKLFF.

This clonotype was observed at least ten times. This rearrangement joins TRBV5-4 to TRBJ2-7; no clear D gene. Looked up from germline, CDR1 is SGHNT and CDR2 is YYREEE (reference sequence). V was pared by 0 bases and J by 2 bases, with 9 bases between. The CDR3 is 14 residues long. The DNA for the CDR3 is TGTGCCAGCAGCTTGGCCGCTAGTACCTACGAGCAGTACTTC. Amino acids: CASSLAASTYEQYF.